This is a list of T cell receptor beta chains from one sample in a study of immune heterogeneity within non-small cell lung tumors. TCRdb re-called the multiplex PCR reads with MiXCR, one entry per CDR3 protein. The sample records around 15,000 distinct CDR3 sequences, 30% being singletons. Source material: lung tumor tissue. Source of these receptors: a woman between 45 and 60 years old with non-small cell lung cancer. The CDR3 runs from the conserved cysteine through the conserved F or W. D genes are given only for firm matches. Part of the rows lack a size; the others show once, few, many or a class for expanded clones.

j_call: TRBJ1-1
v_call: TRBV6-1
d_call: TRBD1
clone_size: NA
cdr3_aa: CASSDRTGMNTEAFF
cdr3_nt: TGTGCCAGCAGTGATCGGACAGGGATGAACACTGAAGCTTTCTTT

j_call: TRBJ2-3
v_call: TRBV20-1
d_call: NA
clone_size: few
cdr3_aa: CSAHLDLPTDTQYF
cdr3_nt: TGCAGTGCCCATCTGGACCTACCTACAGATACGCAGTATTTT

j_call: TRBJ2-1
v_call: TRBV11-1
d_call: TRBD2
clone_size: NA
cdr3_aa: CASSLLGGPNEQFF
cdr3_nt: TGTGCCAGCAGCTTACTGGGAGGGCCGAATGAGCAGTTCTTC

j_call: TRBJ2-7
v_call: TRBV11-2
d_call: NA
clone_size: few
cdr3_aa: CASSLDLGREQYF
cdr3_nt: TGTGCCAGCAGCTTAGATTTGGGCAGGGAGCAGTACTTC

j_call: TRBJ1-5
v_call: TRBV20-1
d_call: NA
clone_size: NA
cdr3_aa: CSATVGPGQPQHF
cdr3_nt: TGCAGTGCCACAGTGGGCCCTGGTCAGCCCCAGCATTTT

j_call: TRBJ1-2
v_call: TRBV7-2
d_call: TRBD1
clone_size: NA
cdr3_aa: CASSLAPGTGAPYGYTF
cdr3_nt: TGTGCCAGCAGCTTAGCGCCCGGGACAGGGGCCCCGTATGGCTACACCTTC

j_call: TRBJ2-5
v_call: TRBV18
d_call: NA
clone_size: once
cdr3_aa: CASSLTEETQYF
cdr3_nt: TGTGCCAGCTCATTGACTGAGGAGACCCAGTACTTC

j_call: TRBJ1-5
v_call: TRBV28
d_call: NA
clone_size: few
cdr3_aa: CASSFSGFQPQHF
cdr3_nt: TGTGCCAGCAGTTTTTCTGGGTTTCAGCCCCAGCATTTT

j_call: TRBJ1-5
v_call: TRBV19
d_call: NA
clone_size: few
cdr3_aa: CASSIVRGRGSNQPQHF
cdr3_nt: TGTGCCAGTAGTATAGTACGGGGTAGGGGAAGCAATCAGCCCCAGCATTTT

j_call: TRBJ2-7
v_call: TRBV5-1
d_call: NA
clone_size: few
cdr3_aa: CASSLGNSYEQYF
cdr3_nt: TGCGCCAGCAGCTTAGGGAACTCCTACGAGCAGTACTTC

j_call: TRBJ2-7
v_call: TRBV28
d_call: NA
clone_size: once
cdr3_aa: CASSLSVGYYEHYF
cdr3_nt: TGTGCCAGCAGTTTATCAGTAGGGTACTACGAGCATTACTTC

j_call: TRBJ1-6
v_call: TRBV6-1
d_call: NA
clone_size: many
cdr3_aa: CATIKLRTLHF
cdr3_nt: TGTGCCACCATAAAACTGAGGACCCTCCACTTT

j_call: TRBJ2-1
v_call: TRBV11-2
d_call: NA
clone_size: few
cdr3_aa: CASSLVLVGHEQFF
cdr3_nt: TGTGCCAGCAGCTTAGTACTAGTAGGCCATGAGCAGTTCTTC

j_call: TRBJ2-7
v_call: TRBV20-1
d_call: TRBD2
clone_size: medium-sized
cdr3_aa: CSARTSGRSYEQYF
cdr3_nt: TGCAGTGCTAGGACTAGCGGGAGAAGTTACGAGCAGTACTTC

j_call: TRBJ2-3
v_call: TRBV12-3/TRBV12-4
d_call: NA
clone_size: NA
cdr3_aa: CASSYLGGGSTDTQYF
cdr3_nt: TGTGCCAGCAGCTACCTTGGAGGGGGTAGCACAGATACGCAGTATTTT

j_call: TRBJ1-1
v_call: TRBV19
d_call: TRBD1
clone_size: NA
cdr3_aa: CASSITGATEAFF
cdr3_nt: TGTGCCAGTAGTATTACAGGGGCCACTGAAGCTTTCTTT

j_call: TRBJ2-7
v_call: TRBV27
d_call: TRBD2
clone_size: NA
cdr3_aa: CASSTGLAGVGEQYF
cdr3_nt: TGTGCCAGCAGTACGGGACTAGCGGGAGTCGGTGAGCAGTACTTC

j_call: TRBJ2-7
v_call: TRBV6-9
d_call: NA
clone_size: NA
cdr3_aa: CASSYEDRGSSYEQYF
cdr3_nt: TGTGCCAGCAGTTACGAGGATCGGGGTAGCTCCTACGAGCAGTACTTC

j_call: TRBJ1-6
v_call: TRBV6-1
d_call: NA
clone_size: NA
cdr3_aa: CASSLTTWNSPLHF
cdr3_nt: TGTGCCAGCAGTCTGACCACTTGGAATTCACCCCTCCACTTT

j_call: TRBJ1-4
v_call: TRBV6-5
d_call: NA
clone_size: NA
cdr3_aa: CASSCGNSPTNEKLFF
cdr3_nt: TGTGCCAGCAGTTGCGGGAACTCTCCAACTAATGAAAAACTGTTTTTT

j_call: TRBJ1-5
v_call: TRBV6-1
d_call: NA
clone_size: many
cdr3_aa: CASSTTTGVDQPQHF
cdr3_nt: TGTGCCAGCAGTACAACCACAGGTGTCGATCAGCCCCAGCATTTT

j_call: TRBJ1-1
v_call: TRBV30
d_call: TRBD1
clone_size: few
cdr3_aa: CAWRSTGAVRENTEAFF
cdr3_nt: TGTGCCTGGAGGAGCACAGGGGCTGTGCGTGAGAACACTGAAGCTTTCTTT

j_call: TRBJ1-2
v_call: TRBV5-1
d_call: NA
clone_size: NA
cdr3_aa: CASSLDRESLGYTF
cdr3_nt: TGCGCCAGCAGCTTGGACAGGGAATCCCTTGGCTACACCTTC

j_call: TRBJ1-2
v_call: TRBV20-1
d_call: TRBD1
clone_size: once
cdr3_aa: CSASPGTVGVYGYTF
cdr3_nt: TGTAGTGCAAGTCCCGGGACAGTGGGCGTCTATGGCTACACCTTC

j_call: TRBJ1-2
v_call: TRBV25-1
d_call: NA
clone_size: few
cdr3_aa: CASSPGGNYGYTF
cdr3_nt: TGTGCCAGCAGTCCCGGGGGTAACTATGGCTACACCTTC

j_call: TRBJ1-1
v_call: TRBV7-3
d_call: NA
clone_size: NA
cdr3_aa: CARSLRGAGTEAFF
cdr3_nt: TGTGCCCGCAGCTTACGGGGCGCCGGGACTGAAGCTTTCTTT

j_call: TRBJ2-7
v_call: TRBV27
d_call: NA
clone_size: many
cdr3_aa: CASSLPTERGGGFYEQYF
cdr3_nt: TGTGCCAGCAGTTTGCCCACAGAGCGGGGCGGGGGCTTCTACGAGCAGTACTTC

j_call: TRBJ2-1
v_call: TRBV5-1
d_call: TRBD2
clone_size: few
cdr3_aa: CASSSKGTSGNEQFF
cdr3_nt: TGCGCCAGCAGCTCTAAAGGGACTAGCGGCAATGAGCAGTTCTTC

j_call: TRBJ2-1
v_call: TRBV5-6
d_call: NA
clone_size: NA
cdr3_aa: CASRGGLRWDEQFF
cdr3_nt: TGTGCCAGCAGGGGGGGACTTCGGTGGGATGAGCAGTTCTTC

j_call: TRBJ1-2
v_call: TRBV12-3/TRBV12-4
d_call: NA
clone_size: many
cdr3_aa: CASSSTANYGYTF
cdr3_nt: TGTGCCAGCAGTTCGACAGCTAACTATGGCTACACCTTC

j_call: TRBJ2-5
v_call: TRBV5-1
d_call: NA
clone_size: many
cdr3_aa: CASSLGAGAGETQYF
cdr3_nt: TGCGCCAGCAGCTTGGGGGCAGGGGCTGGAGAGACCCAGTACTTC

j_call: TRBJ2-3
v_call: TRBV2
d_call: TRBD1
clone_size: many
cdr3_aa: CATASTGGLDTQYF
cdr3_nt: TGTGCCACCGCTTCGACAGGGGGCTTAGATACGCAGTATTTT

j_call: TRBJ2-5
v_call: TRBV18
d_call: NA
clone_size: few
cdr3_aa: CASSPPNRAPETQYF
cdr3_nt: TGTGCCAGCTCACCACCTAACAGGGCTCCAGAGACCCAGTACTTC

j_call: TRBJ1-1
v_call: TRBV7-6
d_call: NA
clone_size: few
cdr3_aa: CASSLEAYTEAFF
cdr3_nt: TGTGCCAGCAGCTTAGAGGCCTACACTGAAGCTTTCTTT

j_call: TRBJ2-7
v_call: TRBV11-2
d_call: TRBD2
clone_size: medium-sized
cdr3_aa: CASSSIAGTIGQYF
cdr3_nt: TGTGCCAGCAGCTCCATAGCGGGGACTATTGGGCAGTACTTC

j_call: TRBJ2-1
v_call: TRBV3-1
d_call: NA
clone_size: few
cdr3_aa: CASSQDLTQGAGNEQFF
cdr3_nt: TGTGCCAGCAGCCAAGATCTAACACAGGGCGCGGGCAATGAGCAGTTCTTC

j_call: TRBJ1-6
v_call: TRBV27
d_call: NA
clone_size: NA
cdr3_aa: CASSFGGARYSPLHF
cdr3_nt: TGTGCCAGCAGTTTCGGGGGGGCCCGGTATTCACCCCTCCACTTT

j_call: TRBJ2-7
v_call: TRBV3-1
d_call: NA
clone_size: NA
cdr3_aa: CASSLSRGEQYF
cdr3_nt: TGTGCCAGCAGCCTTTCGAGGGGGGAGCAGTACTTC

j_call: TRBJ2-1
v_call: TRBV12-3/TRBV12-4
d_call: NA
clone_size: NA
cdr3_aa: CASSFGRDNEQFF
cdr3_nt: TGTGCCAGCAGTTTTGGCAGGGATAATGAGCAGTTCTTC

j_call: TRBJ1-6
v_call: TRBV27
d_call: TRBD1
clone_size: medium-sized
cdr3_aa: CASSPYRGTLSPLHF
cdr3_nt: TGTGCCAGCAGTCCATACAGGGGCACCCTGTCACCCCTCCACTTT

j_call: TRBJ1-6
v_call: TRBV6-5
d_call: NA
clone_size: NA
cdr3_aa: CASSYSDMGPSPLHF
cdr3_nt: TGTGCCAGCAGTTACTCGGACATGGGGCCTTCACCCCTCCACTTT